This TCR beta chain is from a study of type 1 and type 2 diabetes patients. About the research overall: Donors were type 1 diabetes, type 2 diabetes, or nondiabetic controls. The whole study generated roughly 19,000,000 paired-end reads.

The V gene lost 8 bases and the J gene lost 5 bases, with 13 bases spanning the gap. CDR1 is MNHNS, CDR2 SASEGT, per germline. This CDR3 is built from 14 residues. Genomic DNA was the PCR template. Amplification of the beta chain CDR3 used 30 forward and 13 reverse multiplex primers. TCRdb redid the calling of the multiplex PCR reads with MiXCR, one entry per CDR3 protein. The profile shows approximately 260,000 distinct CDR3 sequences, roughly 50% of them singletons. Standard classification criteria confirmed type 1 or type 2 diabetes in all patients. Study observations and caveats: Unmatched age and gender across groups might bias interpretation.

In its sample, this clonotype was seen a few times. Its antigen is not known. The source is a man younger than 30 with type 2 diabetes. Input material: peripheral blood mononuclear cells (PBMCs). The chain carries TRBV6-1 and TRBJ1-6, with D perhaps matching TRBD1 (5 bases). CDR3 loop: CASEEGSNNSPLHF. CDR3 nucleotides: TGTGCCAGCGAAGAGGGGTCCAATAATTCACCCCTCCACTTT.